Below, 10 T cell receptor beta chains from the same sample are listed, as sequenced in a study of T cell responses to AZD1222 COVID-19 vaccine (dated by TCRdb to about 2021). Receptors were amplified or captured by the immunoSEQ multiplex PCR assay. Sourced from immuneACCESS, this table was stored by TCRdb with only in-frame sequences that have V and J called. A share of the clones is absent; for the studies checked, an unresolved V gene accounts for under half, and the remainder has no known explanation. The sample contains about 110,000 clones, more than 70% of them found a single time. The ten largest clones represent less than 3.5% of the sample. The time point label corresponds to: baseline before first vaccination. The sequencing here drew on peripheral blood, taken on day 0 of AZD1222 vaccination. These receptors were collected from an adult in good health.

The chain links TRBV27 to TRBJ2-2; no clear D. This CDR3 has 15 amino acids. Deletions cut 3 bases from V and 0 bases from J, with 8 bases between. CDR1 MNHEY and CDR2 SMNVEV come from the germline V gene (reference sequence). The CDR3 DNA sequence: TGTGCCAGCAGTTTTCGATTCGCGAACACCGGGGAGCTGTTTTTT. Translation gives CASSFRFANTGELFF.

The rearrangement uses TRBV4-3 and TRBJ2-4, with D tentatively TRBD2 (6 bases). CDR1 LGHNA and CDR2 YSLEER come from the germline V gene. The CDR3 covers 21 residues. The ends were cut back, 2 bases at V and 0 bases at J, with 26 bases in the middle. The CDR3 protein is CASSQRGLSTPGELAKNIQYF. The CDR3 DNA follows: TGCGCCAGCAGCCAACGGGGTCTATCGACCCCGGGGGAACTAGCCAAAAACATTCAGTACTTC.

This chain connects TRBV4-1 to TRBJ2-3; D is ambiguous. V was clipped by 1 base and J by 3 bases, with 8 bases between them. Germline V gene data show CDR1 as MGHRA and CDR2 as YSYEKL. The CDR3 consists of 14 residues. The CDR3 sequence is CASSQVPGTDTQYF. The CDR3 DNA follows: TGCGCCAGCAGCCAAGTGCCGGGTACAGATACGCAGTATTTT.

The J gene is TRBJ2-7, the V gene TRBV24-1; 10 bases map to TRBD1. J lost 3 bases, V lost 3 bases, and 4 bases had no gene match. This CDR3 region has 15 residues. Per the germline V gene, CDR1 is KGHDR and CDR2 is SFDVKD. The CDR3 protein is CATSDIGDRGYEQYF. CDR3 nucleotides: TGTGCCACCAGTGATATAGGGGACAGGGGCTACGAGCAGTACTTC.

Only a few counts were recorded for this clone. This sequence joins TRBV11-3 and TRBJ2-1; D not certain. The germline V gene encodes CDR1 SGHNT and CDR2 YENEEA. V gave up 4 bases and J gave up 4 bases, with 8 bases separating them. CDR3 length: 13 residues. The CDR3 DNA is TGTGCCAGCAGCTCCCCTCGGTACAATGAGCAGTTCTTC. This encodes CASSSPRYNEQFF.

The rearrangement links TRBV20-1 to TRBJ1-4; D is perhaps TRBD1 (6 bases). V shed 3 bases and J shed 10 bases, with 18 bases lying between them. Germline V lookup: CDR1 DFQATT, CDR2 SNEGSKA (reference sequence). The CDR3 totals 14 residues. The CDR3 sequence is CSASVAGAERKLFF. CDR3 in DNA: TGCAGTGCTAGTGTCGCAGGGGCAGAAAGAAAACTGTTTTTT.

The chain couples TRBV20-1 to TRBJ2-2; D remains ambiguous. CDR3 length: 10 residues. The V end was cut by 7 bases, the J end by 3 bases, with 3 bases between. CDR1 DFQATT and CDR2 SNEGSKA come from the germline V gene (reference sequence). CDR3 sequence reads: CSVYTGELFF. CDR3 DNA sequence: TGCAGTGTTTACACCGGGGAGCTGTTTTTT.

CDR3: CASSLPLGASDSPLHF. The CDR3 DNA follows: TGTGCCAGCAGCCTTCCCCTGGGGGCGTCGGATTCACCCCTCCACTTT. The gene calls are TRBV3-1 (or the pseudogene TRBV3-2) and TRBJ1-6, with a possible D match to TRBD1 (6 bases). The V and J ends lost 4 bases and 8 bases respectively, with 18 bases between them. The germline V gene encodes CDR1 LGHDT and CDR2 YNNKEL (reference sequence). This CDR3 is built from 16 residues.

This clone is a singleton in its sample. The chain carries TRBV7-9 and TRBJ2-7; tentative D call: TRBD1 (5 bases). Trimming took 2 bases from V and 3 from J, leaving 8 bases between them. The CDR3 is 13 residues long. Germline-derived CDR1 and CDR2 are SEHNR and FQNEAQ (reference sequence). CDR3 loop: CASSLQGIYEQYF. The CDR3, as DNA: TGTGCCAGCAGCTTACAGGGAATCTACGAGCAGTACTTC.

The rearrangement joins TRBV7-6 to TRBJ2-2; D may correspond to TRBD1 or TRBD2 (6 bases each). V dropped 0 bases and J dropped 2 bases, with 7 bases sitting between them. The CDR3 contains 15 residues. From germline, CDR1 is SGHVS and CDR2 FNYEAQ. The CDR3 nucleotides read TGTGCCAGCAGCTTAGCCGGGGGCAACACCGGGGAGCTGTTTTTT. It is translated as CASSLAGGNTGELFF.